This is a list of T cell receptor beta chains from one sample in a study of metastatic and nonmetastatic thyroid tumors. TCRdb re-processed the PCR reads through MiXCR. The repertoire holds roughly 7,000 clones, with roughly a third as singletons. Source material: adjacent normal tissue. The receptor set was obtained from a female donor with papillary thyroid cancer or a benign thyroid nodule (not recorded which). Some clones in this sample may be carry-over from other donors' samples. CDR3s include the opening cysteine and the closing phenylalanine or tryptophan. The D gene is left open where the match is weak.

cdr3_length | j_call | d_call | v_call | cdr3_aa
16 | TRBJ1-1 | - | TRBV11-2 | CASSLVGRARGTEAFF
17 | TRBJ2-7 | TRBD2 | TRBV20-1 | CSATNGTSGRAVNEQYF
13 | TRBJ2-1 | - | TRBV7-2 | CASSPGGYNEQFF
15 | TRBJ1-6 | - | TRBV18 | CASSDWPSYNSPLHF
16 | TRBJ2-7 | TRBD1 | TRBV5-8 | CASSLGYGQGAYEQYF
14 | TRBJ1-6 | - | TRBV6-1 | CASSLEGVNSPLHF
15 | TRBJ1-1 | TRBD1 | TRBV11-2 | CASSLDATGVTEAFF
12 | TRBJ2-3 | - | TRBV9 | CASSGLGDTQYF
14 | TRBJ2-5 | - | TRBV5-4 | CASITIGSQETQYF
15 | TRBJ1-1 | TRBD1 | TRBV6-5 | CASSYGGQVNTEAFF
15 | TRBJ1-4 | - | TRBV2 | CASSEGLGAGEKLFF
16 | TRBJ2-1 | TRBD2 | TRBV9 | CASSPLAGGAGNEQFF
16 | TRBJ2-7 | TRBD2 | TRBV30 | CAWTRRGGIPSGEQYF
13 | TRBJ2-2 | - | TRBV2 | CASVWGPRGELFF
15 | TRBJ1-1 | TRBD1 | TRBV6-1 | CASSRDSYINTEAFF
12 | TRBJ2-7 | - | TRBV5-1 | CASSLPPGEQYF
13 | TRBJ2-7 | - | TRBV20-1 | CSAQESNSYEQYF
17 | TRBJ2-2 | - | TRBV11-1 | CASSLPGDRVHLRELFF
17 | TRBJ1-6 | TRBD1 | TRBV27 | CASSLSRDRDIRTPLHF
15 | TRBJ2-7 | TRBD1 | TRBV11-1 | CASSTRKGQGREQYF
13 | TRBJ1-6 | TRBD1 | TRBV20-1 | CSALDRGDSPLHF
16 | TRBJ2-2 | TRBD1 | TRBV7-3 | CASSSWTGSNTGELFF
14 | TRBJ2-7 | - | TRBV11-2 | CASSPRPGPYEQYF
11 | TRBJ2-5 | - | TRBV2 | CASSDWETQYF
15 | TRBJ2-6 | - | TRBV6-1 | CASSFQDSGANVLTF
14 | TRBJ2-5 | - | TRBV28 | CASSNQGESETQYF
14 | TRBJ2-3 | - | TRBV7-2 | CASSPTTSTDTQYF